Sequencing of this T cell receptor beta chain was carried out in a study of T cells in Graves' hyperthyroidism and ophthalmopathy. Whole-study context: Specimen type is peripheral blood, collected at initial diagnosis prior to any treatment.

Findings and caveats of the study: Most expanded thyroid clonotypes above 0.001 also appeared in blood. Ophthalmopathy and stable hyperthyroidism were separated by a 13 V-J model.

Approximately 10 ml of fresh peripheral blood supplied the PBMCs. This clonotype was observed at least ten times. Antigen unknown. Authors of the study amplified TCR beta CDR3 regions from RNA transcripts. RT-PCR in the first round (using the HTBI primer set) targeted the TCR CDR3. TCRdb itself ran the multiplex PCR reads through MiXCR, one entry per CDR3 protein. Of about 300,000 distinct CDR3 sequences in the sample, roughly 19% were seen once. The source material was blood. The TCR comes from a man aged 50-59 years with Graves' ophthalmopathy.

The CDR3 loop is CASSLEREDFTDEQFF. The CDR3 bases are TGTGCCAGCAGCTTGGAGCGGGAGGACTTTACAGATGAGCAGTTCTTC. This chain joins TRBV7-9 and TRBJ2-1, with TRBD2 matching over 9 bases. After removal of 3 bases from V and 8 bases from J, the junction contained 11 bases not matched to a gene. This CDR3 is built from 16 residues. Germline V gene data show CDR1 as SEHNR and CDR2 as FQNEAQ (reference sequence).